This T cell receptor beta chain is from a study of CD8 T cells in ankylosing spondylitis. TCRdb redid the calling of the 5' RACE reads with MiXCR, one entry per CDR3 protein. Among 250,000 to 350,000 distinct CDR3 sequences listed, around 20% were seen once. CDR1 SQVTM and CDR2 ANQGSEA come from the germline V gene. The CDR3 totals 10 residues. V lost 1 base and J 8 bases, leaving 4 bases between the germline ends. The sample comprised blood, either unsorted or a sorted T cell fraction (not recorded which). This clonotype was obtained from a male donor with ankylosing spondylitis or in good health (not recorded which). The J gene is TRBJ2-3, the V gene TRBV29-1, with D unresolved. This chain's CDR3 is CSVEGGTQYF. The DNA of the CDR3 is TGCAGCGTTGAAGGTGGTACGCAGTATTTT.